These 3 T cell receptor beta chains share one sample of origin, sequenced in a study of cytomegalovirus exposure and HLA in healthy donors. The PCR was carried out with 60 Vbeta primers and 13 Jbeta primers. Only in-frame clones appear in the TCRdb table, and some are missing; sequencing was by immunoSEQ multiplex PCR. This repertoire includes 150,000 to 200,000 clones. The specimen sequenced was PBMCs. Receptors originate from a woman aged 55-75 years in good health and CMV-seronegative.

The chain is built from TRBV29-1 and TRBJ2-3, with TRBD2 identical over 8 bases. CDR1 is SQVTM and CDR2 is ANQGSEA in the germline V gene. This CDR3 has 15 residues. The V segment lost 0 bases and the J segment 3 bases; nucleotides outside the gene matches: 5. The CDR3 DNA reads TGCAGCGTTGAAGAGATAGCGGGGAATACAGATACGCAGTATTTT. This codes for CSVEEIAGNTDTQYF.

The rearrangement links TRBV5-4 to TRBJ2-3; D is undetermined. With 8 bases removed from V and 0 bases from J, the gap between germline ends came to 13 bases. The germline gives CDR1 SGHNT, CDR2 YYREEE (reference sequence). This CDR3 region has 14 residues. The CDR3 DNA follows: TGTGCCAGTAGAACGCAGACTAGCACAGATACGCAGTATTTT. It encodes CASRTQTSTDTQYF.

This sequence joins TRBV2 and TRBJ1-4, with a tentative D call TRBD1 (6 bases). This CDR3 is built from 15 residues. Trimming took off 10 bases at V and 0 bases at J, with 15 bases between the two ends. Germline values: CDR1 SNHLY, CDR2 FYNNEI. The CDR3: CATRTGLSTNEKLFF. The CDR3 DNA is TGTGCCACTCGAACAGGGTTATCAACTAATGAAAAACTGTTTTTT.